This entry concerns a single T cell receptor (beta chain). The CDR3 contains 12 residues. V lost 8 bases and J lost 8; bases outside the gene matches: 4. CDR1 is SNHLY, CDR2 FYNNEI, per germline. The record originates from a study of blood T cell repertoires in COVID-19. Per the original methods: Scientists estimated how many nucleated cells there were by amplifying reference gene primers. The protocol was immunoSEQ multiplex PCR, while the TCRdb copy is restricted to in-frame clones and leaves out a portion. V, J and clone size are taken as reported in that table, and D and trimming were inferred from the DNA itself. Of 390,000 or so clones listed, approximately 92% are singletons. What the recovered Cohort 3 donors had was two negative PCRs, clearance, or symptom resolution.

The specimen was PBMCs or T cells enriched from blood (not recorded which). The rearrangement joins TRBV2 to TRBJ2-1; 9 nucleotides match TRBD2. The TCR was taken from a man between 18 and 35 years old who had recovered from COVID-19. CDR3 nucleotides: TGTGCCAGCCTCCTAGCGGGGTATGAGCAGTTCTTC. Translated, it gives CASLLAGYEQFF.